The 30 T cell receptor beta chains reported below all come from one sample, sequenced in a study of T cells in women clearing cervical HPV infection (dated by TCRdb to the late 2010s). Libraries were prepared through the immunoSEQ multiplex PCR assay. Drawn from immuneACCESS, this table holds only the in-frame rearrangements with V and J called that TCRdb kept. Clones are partly lost; checked studies trace under half to an unresolved V gene and leave the rest unexplained. For this sample, the table gives approximately 30,000 clones. 17% of the sample rests with the top ten. The sequenced sample consisted of blood buffy coat. These TCRs come from a woman between 18 and 75 years old with a cervical HPV16 infection that either progressed to CIN3+ or cleared (not recorded which).

As for this clone: Read sequence stops 3 residues before the CDR3 end, and the germline J gene provides the missing end. V and J are TRBV14 and TRBJ2-4, with D maybe TRBD2 (6 bases). The length of the CDR3 is 14 residues. Germline loops: CDR1 SGHDN, CDR2 FVKESK. The part of the CDR3 DNA that was read is TGTGCCAGCAGTCCGGCAGCGTCGGACTATGGT. Protein sequence: CASSPAASDYG. The complete CDR3 protein is CASSPAASDYGQYF.

Regarding this clone: The CDR3 end falls 3 residues outside the read, so it is completed with the germline J gene. Other DNA variants within this sample encode the same CDR3. J is TRBJ2-3 and V is TRBV7-9; no clear D gene. CDR3 length: 14 residues. Germline CDR1 and CDR2: SEHNR and FQNEAQ (reference sequence). CDR3 DNA, as far as it was read: TGTGCCAGCAGACCTGGTATGGGCAATCAGCCG. Translated: CASRPGMGNQP. The full CDR3 protein reads CASRPGMGNQPQYF.

A word on this clone: The sequence runs out 3 residues before the end of the CDR3; the remainder is reconstructed from the germline J gene. This sequence joins TRBV12-3 or TRBV12-4 and TRBJ2-3; 7 nucleotides align to TRBD2. V dropped 4 bases and J dropped 0; count of bases not matched to a gene: 7. CDR3 length equals 16 residues. The CDR3 region is CASSWGGAPSTDTQYF. CDR3 bases read: TGTGCCAGCAGTTGGGGGGGAGCTCCAAGCACAGATACG.

To note about this clone: The read is 3 residues too short to cover the CDR3 end, so that end is filled in from the germline J gene. This chain links TRBV7-3 with TRBJ1-6; tentatively, D is TRBD1 (5 bases). Germline CDR1 reads SGHTA; CDR2 reads FQGTGA. The CDR3 length is 14 residues. Deletions cut 3 bases from V and 9 bases from J, with 12 bases between. The sequenced CDR3 bases are TGTGCCAGCAGCTTGTCGCAGGGTGGTTCACCC. The encoded protein is CASSLSQGGSP. In full, the CDR3 reads CASSLSQGGSPLHF.

With regard to this clone: With the read ending 3 residues before the CDR3 end, the germline J gene is used to fill in that end. V usage is TRBV6-2 or TRBV6-3 and J usage is TRBJ2-3; D is ambiguous. There are 14 residues in the CDR3. Germline-derived CDR1 and CDR2 are MNHEY and SVGEGT. The sequenced CDR3 bases are TGTGCCAGCAGTTACATGTATAGCAATCAGCCG. Its protein is CASSYMYSNQP. The full CDR3 is CASSYMYSNQPQYF.

As regards this clone: Read coverage stops 3 residues before the CDR3 terminus; the germline J gene supplies the remainder. This chain joins TRBV19 and TRBJ1-5; D call uncertain. Germline CDR1 LNHDA, CDR2 SQIVND (reference sequence). This CDR3 has 14 residues. The CDR3 protein is CASSIGPSTDPQHF. The sequenced CDR3 bases are TGTGCCAGTAGTATCGGTCCTAGCACAGATCCC. Using reference TRBV19 and TRBJ1-5 for the parts outside the CDR3, the full variable domain is DGGITQSPKYLFRKEGQNVTLSCEQNLNHDAMYWYRQDPGQGLRLIYYSQIVNDFQKGDIAEGYSVSREKKESFPLTVTSAQKNPTAFYLCASSIGPSTDPQHFGDGTRLSIL.

Comment on this clone: The observed sequence ends 3 residues before the CDR3 terminus, with the missing tail filled in from the germline J gene. The chain carries TRBV29-1 and TRBJ2-1; 11 nucleotides line up with TRBD2. The length of the CDR3 is 14 residues. With V trimmed by 7 bases and J by 4 bases, 6 bases remained unmatched. Germline V gene lookup returns CDR1 SQVTM and CDR2 ANQGSEA. CDR3 residues: CSGGGTSGYNEQFF. The CDR3 bases that were read are TGCAGCGGAGGGGGGACTAGCGGATACAATGAG.

Turning to this clone: Coverage ceases 3 residues before the CDR3 finishes, and the germline J gene fills in the end. J is TRBJ2-3 and V is TRBV7-8; TRBD1 might be the D (6 bases). CDR1 SGHVS and CDR2 FQNEAQ come from the germline V gene. The length of the CDR3 is 13 residues. CDR3 in amino acids: CASSFTGNQPQYF. The CDR3 bases that were read are TGTGCCAGCAGCTTTACAGGGAATCAGCCG.

In regard to this clone: The read terminates 3 residues ahead of where the CDR3 ends, so the germline J gene completes it. The chain carries TRBV19 and TRBJ1-2; maybe TRBD1 (6 bases). Looked up from germline, CDR1 is LNHDA and CDR2 is SQIVND (reference sequence). CDR3 length equals 11 residues. CDR3 loop: CASSGTYDYTF. Partial CDR3 DNA: TGTGCCAGTAGTGGGACATACGAC.

The CDR3 protein is CAWIRTGPGYTF. Partial CDR3 DNA: TGTGCCTGGATTCGGACAGGGCCGGGC. The genes are TRBV30 and TRBJ1-2; 8 nucleotides agree with TRBD1. Sequencing ends 3 residues short of the CDR3 end; the germline J gene provides the rest. Looked up from germline, CDR1 is GTSNPN and CDR2 is SVGIG (reference sequence). The CDR3 length is 12 residues.

In the case of this clone: The CDR3 end is not reached by the read, which stops 3 residues before it; the germline J gene fills it in. The genes are TRBV10-3 and TRBJ2-7, with 8 bases aligning to TRBD1. The ends lost 6 bases at V and 5 bases at J; junction bases unmatched: 6. This CDR3 is 13 amino acids long. The V gene's germline CDR1 is ENHRY and CDR2 SYGVKD. The CDR3 sequence is CAISGQGIDEQYF. The covered CDR3 bases are TGTGCCATCAGCGGACAGGGAATCGACGAG.

Details on this clone: The CDR3 goes on 3 residues after the read ends, and that part is filled in from the germline J gene. The chain links TRBV7-2 to TRBJ2-7; D is possibly TRBD1 (5 bases). V was clipped by 4 bases and J by 2 bases, with 9 bases between them. Germline values: CDR1 SGHTA, CDR2 FQGNSA. The CDR3 has 13 residues. The chain's CDR3 is CASSSKGAYEQYF. The sequenced CDR3 bases are TGTGCCAGCAGCTCTAAAGGGGCCTACGAG.

Note on this clone: The read comes to an end 3 residues before the CDR3 does, leaving the germline J gene to fill in the end. The chain has TRBV11-3 and TRBJ2-3; 7 nucleotides align to TRBD1. The germline CDR1 and CDR2 sequences are SGHNT and YENEEA. This CDR3 is built from 14 residues. Germline trimming cut 3 bases from V and 2 bases from J; bases unmatched to any gene: 2. Incomplete CDR3 DNA: TGTGCCAGCAGCTTGGGACAGATCACAGATACG. Translated: CASSLGQITDT. The whole CDR3 reads CASSLGQITDTQYF.

Concerning this clone: From the germline J gene comes the end of the CDR3, since the read stops 3 residues before it. This chain connects TRBV30 to TRBJ2-3; D not resolved. CDR3 size: 10 residues. Germline V gives CDR1 GTSNPN, CDR2 SVGIG (reference sequence). The CDR3 region is CAWKAETQYF. Partial CDR3 DNA: TGTGCCTGGAAGGCGGAGACG.

About this clone: Sequencing ends 3 residues short of the CDR3 end; the germline J gene provides the rest. The chain couples TRBV7-3 to TRBJ2-7, with 7 bases lining up with TRBD1. The CDR3 contains 17 residues. Germline V gene lookup returns CDR1 SGHTA and CDR2 FQGTGA. J gave up 5 bases and V 0 bases, and 13 bases lay outside the gene matches. CDR3 residues: CASSLTISGTALDEQYF. The sequenced part of the CDR3 DNA is TGTGCCAGCAGCTTAACGATATCCGGGACAGCACTTGACGAG.

Notes on this clone: The read terminates 3 residues ahead of where the CDR3 ends, so the germline J gene completes it. The rearrangement joins TRBV19 to TRBJ1-1; weak D call: TRBD1 (6 bases). The CDR3 is made up of 14 amino acids. Germline V lookup: CDR1 LNHDA, CDR2 SQIVND (reference sequence). Trimming cost V 5 bases and J 4 bases, with 14 bases left between them. The CDR3 sequence is CASSVQGRGTEAFF. CDR3 DNA (partial): TGTGCCAGTAGTGTACAGGGAAGGGGCACTGAA.

Remarks on this clone: From the germline J gene comes the end of the CDR3, since the read stops 3 residues before it. The chain couples TRBV5-6 to TRBJ1-1; no reliable D call. CDR1 is SGHDT, CDR2 YYEEEE, per germline. This CDR3 has 15 residues. V gave up 1 base and J gave up 1 base, with 11 bases separating them. CDR3 DNA (partial): TGTGCCAGCAGCTTGCCTTGGCGGGGGAACACTGAA. Amino acid sequence: CASSLPWRGNTE. The entire CDR3 protein reads CASSLPWRGNTEAFF.

As concerns this clone: The read ends 3 residues early relative to the CDR3; the germline J gene fills the gap. The gene calls are TRBV7-9 and TRBJ2-2; 7 nucleotides align to TRBD1. The CDR3 sequence is 14 residues long. Germline loops: CDR1 SEHNR, CDR2 FQNEAQ (reference sequence). The sequenced part of the CDR3 DNA is TGTGCCAGCAGCTCGACAGGGTCGGGTGAAAAG. This encodes CASSSTGSGEK. The complete CDR3 reads CASSSTGSGEKLFF.

Remarks on this clone: The DNA ends 3 residues before the CDR3 does, and the rest of the CDR3 is filled in from the germline J gene. This chain uses TRBV14 with TRBJ2-3, with TRBD2 identical over 8 bases. Per germline, CDR1 SGHDN and CDR2 FVKESK. The CDR3 has 14 amino acids. Partial CDR3 DNA: TGTGCCAGCAGCCAGGTGGGGACTAGGGAGACG. This sequence encodes CASSQVGTRET. The entire CDR3 reads CASSQVGTRETQYF. Full variable domain (rest looked up from reference TRBV14 and TRBJ2-3): EAGVTQFPSHSVIEKGQTVTLRCDPISGHDNLYWYRRVMGKEIKFLLHFVKESKQDESGMPNNRFLAERTGGTYSTLKVQPAELEDSGVYFCASSQVGTRETQYFGPGTRLTVL.

Regarding this clone: The observed sequence ends 3 residues before the CDR3 terminus, with the missing tail filled in from the germline J gene. The gene calls are TRBV18 and TRBJ1-5, with TRBD1 identical over 7 bases. The CDR3 runs to 15 residues. J gave up 9 bases and V 2 bases, and 10 bases lay outside the gene matches. In germline, CDR1 is KGHSH, CDR2 LQKENI. The sequenced CDR3 bases are TGTGCCAGCTCACCATCCGGGACAGTAAGGTGGCCC. Protein sequence: CASSPSGTVRWP. The whole CDR3 protein reads CASSPSGTVRWPQHF.

Partial CDR3 DNA: TGTGCCAGCAGCGTTAGCGGGGGGAGGGAGACG. This sequence encodes CASSVSGGRET. The CDR3 in full is CASSVSGGRETQYF. V gene TRBV7-2 combines with J gene TRBJ2-3; 10 positions agree with TRBD2. The read comes to an end 3 residues before the CDR3 does, leaving the germline J gene to fill in the end. The germline CDR1 and CDR2 sequences are SGHTA and FQGNSA. There are 14 residues in the CDR3.

On this clone: The read halts 3 residues ahead of the CDR3 end, with the missing end drawn from the germline J gene. V and J are TRBV7-3 and TRBJ2-3; 9 bases line up with TRBD2. The CDR3 has 17 amino acids. Per the germline V gene, CDR1 is SGHTA and CDR2 is FQGTGA. V was clipped by 1 base and J by 5 bases; unmatched bases: 10. The CDR3 protein is CASSLISASGVGDTQYF. The covered CDR3 bases are TGTGCCAGCAGCTTAATCTCGGCTAGCGGGGTTGGAGATACG.

For this clone: The read ends 3 residues early relative to the CDR3; the germline J gene fills the gap. J is TRBJ2-7 and V is TRBV20-1; TRBD1 might be the D (6 bases). Germline V gives CDR1 DFQATT, CDR2 SNEGSKA (reference sequence). With 3 bases removed from V and 4 bases from J, the gap between germline ends came to 19 bases. The length of the CDR3 is 15 residues. The DNA read from the CDR3 is TGCAGTGCTAGCCTTAAGACAGGAGCCTATTACGAG. This gives the protein CSASLKTGAYYE. The CDR3 in full is CSASLKTGAYYEQYF.

On this clone itself: The sequenced fragment ends 3 residues before the CDR3 boundary, so the rest is inferred from the germline J gene. The chain recombines TRBV18 with TRBJ2-7; D may be TRBD1 (5 bases). Looked up from germline, CDR1 is KGHSH and CDR2 is LQKENI. The CDR3 runs to 16 residues. The ends were cut back, 0 bases at V and 1 base at J, with 13 bases in the middle. The CDR3 reads CASSPPGHMRSYEQYF. CDR3 DNA (partial): TGTGCCAGCTCACCACCAGGACACATGAGATCCTACGAG.

In regard to this clone: The read ends 3 residues shy of where the CDR3 ends; the end is completed using the germline J gene. The chain has TRBV7-6 and TRBJ1-1; 9 bases map to TRBD1. The V gene's germline CDR1 is SGHVS and CDR2 FNYEAQ. The ends lost 5 bases at V and 4 bases at J; junction bases unmatched: 8. This CDR3 spans 15 amino acids. The part of the CDR3 DNA that was read is TGTGCCAGCAGCCTGGGGACAGGGACGATCACTGAA. It yields the protein CASSLGTGTITE. The full CDR3 protein is CASSLGTGTITEAFF.

A note on this clone: Read coverage stops 3 residues before the CDR3 terminus; the germline J gene supplies the remainder. The chain links TRBV7-2 to TRBJ2-1; a weak D match, TRBD1 (6 bases). Trimming cost V 2 bases and J 3 bases, with 11 bases left between them. Germline loops: CDR1 SGHTA, CDR2 FQGNSA. This CDR3 contains 15 residues. The CDR3 loop is CASSLSGGGYNEQFF. The sequenced CDR3 bases are TGTGCCAGCAGCTTATCTGGGGGCGGCTACAATGAG.

For this clone: The read terminates 3 residues before the CDR3 end, so the remaining end is supplied by the germline J gene. The V call is TRBV30, the J call TRBJ1-5; no firm D call. Trimming stripped 0 bases from V and 5 bases from J, with 8 bases between. This CDR3 spans 13 amino acids. The germline V gene encodes CDR1 GTSNPN and CDR2 SVGIG (reference sequence). The sequenced part of the CDR3 DNA is TGTGCCTGGAGTGTGGCAGAGGATCAGCCC. It yields the protein CAWSVAEDQP. The entire CDR3 is CAWSVAEDQPQHF.

On this clone: Sequencing ends 3 residues short of the CDR3 end; the germline J gene provides the rest. V and J are TRBV7-9 and TRBJ1-4, with D maybe TRBD1 (5 bases). The CDR3 contains 13 residues. CDR1 and CDR2 (germline): SEHNR, FQNEAQ (reference sequence). Between the trimmed V and J ends, which lost 3 bases and 6 bases, there was a span of 8 bases. Partial CDR3 DNA: TGTGCCAGCAGCTTCCGGGGGGATGAAAAA. Its translation is CASSFRGDEK. The entire CDR3 reads CASSFRGDEKLFF.

To note about this clone: The sequenced fragment ends 3 residues before the CDR3 boundary, so the rest is inferred from the germline J gene. The chain couples TRBV5-1 to TRBJ2-5, with a tentative D call TRBD1 (6 bases). CDR3 length: 15 residues. Germline CDR1 is SGHRS and CDR2 is YFSETQ. The part of the CDR3 DNA that was read is TGCGCCAGCAGCTTGGATCAGGGGTCCACAGATACC. Encoded protein: CASSLDQGSTDT. The complete CDR3 sequence is CASSLDQGSTDTQYF. Together with reference TRBV5-1 and TRBJ2-5, the CDR3 gives the full variable domain: KAGVTQTPRYLIKTRGQQVTLSCSPISGHRSVSWYQQTPGQGLQFLFEYFSETQRNKGNFPGRFSGRQFSNSRSEMNVSTLELGDSALYLCASSLDQGSTDTQYFGPGTRLLVL.

The CDR3 loop reads CAISESRGGADNEQFF. The sequenced CDR3 bases are TGTGCCATCAGTGAGTCGCGCGGGGGGGCCGACAATGAG. The chain links TRBV10-3 to TRBJ2-1, with TRBD2 matching 9 bases. With the read ending 3 residues before the CDR3 end, the germline J gene is used to fill in that end. CDR3 length: 16 residues. The J segment lost 5 bases and the V segment lost 0 bases, leaving 5 bases of the junction unmatched. Germline lookup yields CDR1 ENHRY and CDR2 SYGVKD.